This entry features one TCR beta chain sequence. Scientists amplified the TCR beta CDR3 regions from RNA transcripts. A first-round RT-PCR used HTBI primers, followed by a second-round multiplex PCR. TCRdb reprocessed the multiplex PCR reads via MiXCR and lists one record per CDR3 protein. The sample has approximately 640,000 distinct CDR3 sequences, 35% to 50% seen once. This specimen belongs to a study of Graves' ophthalmopathy and Graves' hyperthyroidism. Germline loops: CDR1 ENHRY, CDR2 SYGVKD. This CDR3 contains 12 residues. Trimming took 3 bases from V and 6 from J, leaving 9 bases between them. The origin of this receptor is an adult man with Graves' ophthalmopathy. The source material was peripheral blood. The chain combines TRBV10-3 with TRBJ2-7, with D uncertain. Here the CDR3 reads CAISERPAEQYF. The CDR3 DNA reads as TGTGCCATCAGTGAACGCCCCGCCGAGCAGTACTTC.